Below, one TCR beta chain is given with its context. It has no known antigen specificity. Base qualities were left out, and no much larger clone turns up one base away. This entry belongs to a study of T-cell memory formation after mild COVID-19 (TCRdb year 2021). For context, the study as a whole: TCR sequence clusters from the two donors were largely donor specific. T-cell clones expanding and contracting after mild COVID-19 in a couple of donors were tracked by longitudinal TCRalpha and TCRbeta repertoire sequencing. Two young, previously healthy adult volunteers, one female and one male, were included in the cohort.

CDR1 is given as ENHRY and CDR2 as SYGVKD, both from the germline V gene. The CDR3 has 11 amino acids, counting the end cysteine and phenylalanine. The retained sequence is limited to the CDR3, 33 bases, with the frame set at the first base. V is reduced by 2 bases and J by 6 bases, leaving a spacing of 3 bases between them. Instrument used: Illumina NovaSeq 6000. Using 5'RACE with constant-segment primers, TCRalpha and TCRbeta cDNA libraries were constructed, with sample barcodes and unique molecular identifiers added in the process. RNA was extracted from every sample with Trizol reagent. The libraries were amplified in two PCR steps, and the second step added a second sample barcode and Illumina TruSeq adapters. Libraries were sequenced on an Illumina NovaSeq with 2 x 150 bp paired-end reads. The paper's processing steps were these. The reads were demultiplexed and collapsed into UMI-guided consensus sequences using migec v1.2.7. Using mixcr v2.1.11, UMI consensuses were aligned to TRA and TRB V and J templates and then assembled into clonotypes. A clonotype was counted as expanded or contracted only when both edgeR and NoisET called the clonotype significant, with the noise models trained on biological replicates. edgeR calls used a false discovery rate-adjusted p below 0.01 and a log2 fold-change threshold of 1. As an exploratory analysis of dynamics, max-normalized trajectories of the 1000 most abundant clonotypes were examined with PCA combined with hierarchical clustering. The CD4 or CD8 phenotype of responding clones was assigned using the separately sequenced CD4+ and CD8+ repertoires. TCRdb cleaned the public reads at Q25 with fastp, built clones with MiXCR and kept in-frame beta chains. A single entry per CDR3 protein holds the most common genes and DNA from its merged rows. These V and J calls are TCRdb output, not the study's own analysis. This sample is represented by about 340,000 distinct CDR3 sequences; roughly 21% of them were singletons. Approximately 12% of the sample rests with the top ten.

PBMCs were isolated by Ficoll-Paque density gradient centrifugation. Beyond this particular receptor, the publication reports: SARS-CoV-2 specificity of the second-wave clones peaking on day 37 was not confirmed. The study covered only a couple of mild cases, and larger cohorts including severe cases with pre-infection samples were considered necessary. Balanced CD4/CD8 phenotypes were observed for clones contracting from day 15 to 85, whereas a bias towards CD4+ was observed for a second wave of clones expanding from day 15 to 37. Contracting CD4+ clones were located mainly in the CM and EM memory subsets, whereas CD8+ clones were found to be enriched in EMRA. The detection of some responding clones in pre-infection memory suggests that pre-existing cross-reactive memory T cells joined the SARS-CoV-2 response.

Material for sequencing was PBMCs or a T cell subset sorted from them (not recorded which). This clonotype was obtained from an adult woman who had mild COVID-19 (a few samples of this study predate the infection). The sample titles of this study are shuffled in the database, so cell type and time point are left out; the donor was told from shared clones. The sequence joins TRBV10-3 to TRBJ2-3; no confident D gene assignment can be made. The CDR3 protein: CAISETDTQYF. The bases read TGTGCCATCAGTGAGACCGATACGCAGTATTTT.